Below are 17 T cell receptor beta chains sequenced from a single sample in a study of cytomegalovirus exposure and HLA in healthy donors. The PCR contained 60 Vbeta and 13 Jbeta primers. Here immunoSEQ multiplex PCR was the method, and the copy in TCRdb shows in-frame clones only, minus some. The profile covers roughly 140,000 clones, with roughly 77% appearing a single time and 2% to 2.5% taken by the ten largest. Sequencing was carried out using PBMCs. These receptors all stem from a man aged 30 to 39 in good health and CMV-seronegative.

CDR3 sequence: CASSLEGGSYTGELFF. The CDR3 DNA sequence: TGTGCCAGCAGCTTAGAGGGCGGGAGTTACACCGGGGAGCTGTTTTTT. The genes are TRBV11-2 and TRBJ2-2; 7 bases match TRBD2. The CDR3 is 16 residues long. Germline CDR1 and CDR2: SGHAT and FQNNGV. V lost 0 bases and J lost 3; bases outside the gene matches: 4.

This chain links TRBV9 with TRBJ2-7, with 8 bases identical to TRBD1. The CDR3 extends over 15 amino acids. V lost 4 bases, J lost 0 bases, and 6 bases stayed unmatched. In germline, CDR1 is SGDLS, CDR2 YYNGEE. As DNA, the CDR3 is TGTGCCAGCAGCCCTGGACAGGGAAGCTCCTACGAGCAGTACTTC. Translation: CASSPGQGSSYEQYF. Full variable domain (missing parts from reference TRBV9 and TRBJ2-7): DSGVTQTPKHLITATGQRVTLRCSPRSGDLSVYWYQQSLDQGLQFLIQYYNGEERAKGNILERFSAQQFPDLHSELNLSSLELGDSALYFCASSPGQGSSYEQYFGPGTRLTVT.

In this sample, this clone turned up a few times. The V gene is TRBV6-1, the J gene TRBJ1-5; TRBD1 aligns across 9 bases. In germline, CDR1 is MNHNS, CDR2 SASEGT. The CDR3 is 16 amino acids. The junction had 8 bases not matched to a gene; V was cut back by 0 bases and J by 8 bases. The CDR3 bases are TGTGCCAGCAGTGAAGCGGCCGGGACAGGGAGTAAGCCCCAGCATTTT. Translation gives CASSEAAGTGSKPQHF.

The J gene is TRBJ1-1, the V gene TRBV7-8; unclear D gene. The V gene's germline CDR1 is SGHVS and CDR2 FQNEAQ. The ends were cut back, 5 bases at V and 7 bases at J, with 17 bases in the middle. The CDR3 is 14 amino acids. CDR3 DNA: TGTGCCAGCAGCCTCAAGGCCGGGGTCGTTGAAGCTTTCTTT. This sequence encodes CASSLKAGVVEAFF.

This clone was observed once. The rearrangement joins TRBV27 to TRBJ1-5; D perhaps matches TRBD1 (5 bases). This CDR3 region has 16 residues. From germline, CDR1 is MNHEY and CDR2 SMNVEV (reference sequence). Trimming cost V 6 bases and J 0 bases, with 15 bases left between them. Here the CDR3 DNA reads TGTGCCAGCAGACCGGACGGGGGATATAGCAATCAGCCCCAGCATTTT. As protein: CASRPDGGYSNQPQHF.

The chain couples TRBV25-1 to TRBJ2-5; 8 nucleotides line up with TRBD2. The CDR3 contains 14 residues. CDR1 is MGHDK and CDR2 is SYGVNS in the germline V gene. V dropped 7 bases and J dropped 5; count of bases not matched to a gene: 9. The CDR3 spells CASTGTRSPETQYF. In nucleotides, the CDR3 is TGTGCCAGCACAGGGACTAGGTCTCCGGAGACCCAGTACTTC.

The V and J genes are TRBV5-1 and TRBJ2-7; unclear D gene. The CDR3 spans 11 residues. Trimming cost V 1 base and J 6 bases, with 5 bases left between them. Germline CDR1 and CDR2: SGHRS and YFSETQ. Here the CDR3 DNA reads TGCGCCAGCAGCTTGTACTCCGAGCAGTACTTC. Translating gives CASSLYSEQYF. Based on the CDR3 plus reference TRBV5-1 and TRBJ2-7, the full variable domain is KAGVTQTPRYLIKTRGQQVTLSCSPISGHRSVSWYQQTPGQGLQFLFEYFSETQRNKGNFPGRFSGRQFSNSRSEMNVSTLELGDSALYLCASSLYSEQYFGPGTRLTVT.

CDR3 nucleotides: TGTGCCAGCACCGAGGGAGGCTTTAGCTCCTATAATTCACCCCTCCACTTT. It encodes CASTEGGFSSYNSPLHF. The rearrangement links TRBV2 to TRBJ1-6; no definite D call. Germline loops: CDR1 SNHLY, CDR2 FYNNEI. The CDR3 loop spans 17 amino acids. V shed 7 bases and J shed 0 bases, with 16 bases lying between them.

The chain couples TRBV13 to TRBJ2-6; TRBD2 agrees at 7 bases. Germline V CDR1 and CDR2: PRHDT, FYEKMQ (reference sequence). Unmatched junction bases numbered 14, after V lost 5 bases and J lost 4 bases. There are 18 residues in the CDR3. As DNA, the CDR3 is TGTGCCAGCAGCCAGAGGGGAAGCGGGATCTCGGGGGCCAACGTCCTGACTTTC. It yields the protein CASSQRGSGISGANVLTF.

This rearrangement joins TRBV7-9 to TRBJ1-4; 10 nucleotides align to TRBD1. The CDR3 is 14 amino acids. With V trimmed by 5 bases and J by 9 bases, 6 bases remained unmatched. CDR1 and CDR2 from the germline V gene are SEHNR and FQNEAQ (reference sequence). CDR3 bases: TGTGCCAGCAGCATCGACAGGGGGCTCCAAAAACTGTTTTTT. It is translated as CASSIDRGLQKLFF.

The chain uses TRBV2 and TRBJ1-4; D possibly corresponds to TRBD1 (5 bases). Trimming took 6 bases from V and 8 from J, leaving 19 bases between them. This CDR3 contains 15 residues. Germline V gene data show CDR1 as SNHLY and CDR2 as FYNNEI. CDR3 sequence reads: CASSRLSPGGEKLFF. For the CDR3, the DNA is TGTGCCAGCAGCCGACTTAGTCCTGGGGGGGAAAAACTGTTTTTT.

This clone came up once. This chain joins TRBV2 and TRBJ2-1, with 8 nucleotides matching TRBD1. The J segment lost 6 bases and the V segment lost 4 bases, leaving 2 bases of the junction unmatched. Germline CDR1 reads SNHLY; CDR2 reads FYNNEI. This CDR3 has 13 amino acids. CDR3 sequence reads: CASSAQGGNEQFF. CDR3 sequence (DNA): TGTGCCAGCAGTGCACAGGGGGGCAATGAGCAGTTCTTC.

V is TRBV4-1 and J is TRBJ2-1; no reliable D call. Trimming shortened V by 1 base and J by 2 bases, and 12 bases separated the two germline ends. Germline V lookup: CDR1 MGHRA, CDR2 YSYEKL. CDR3 length equals 16 residues. CDR3 coding DNA: TGCGCCAGCAGCCAAGGCGAGAAGTATCCCTACAATGAGCAGTTCTTC. Translation: CASSQGEKYPYNEQFF.

The rearrangement joins TRBV18 to TRBJ2-7; 9 bases line up with TRBD1. J gave up 0 bases and V 5 bases, and 5 bases lay outside the gene matches. This CDR3 has 15 amino acids. The germline V gene has CDR1 KGHSH and CDR2 LQKENI. CDR3 amino acids: CASSTGQGSSYEQYF. The CDR3 nucleotides are TGTGCCAGCTCAACGGGACAGGGAAGCTCCTACGAGCAGTACTTC.

The rearrangement uses TRBV7-2 and TRBJ2-7; 8 positions match TRBD2. J was trimmed by 0 bases and V by 0 bases; bases with no gene match: 4. Germline values: CDR1 SGHTA, CDR2 FQGNSA. CDR3 size: 16 residues. The CDR3 is CASSLAAGAYSYEQYF. CDR3 bases: TGTGCCAGCAGCTTAGCAGCGGGAGCCTACTCCTACGAGCAGTACTTC.

This chain's CDR3 is CASSSPSGGPPYEQYF. CDR3 coding DNA: TGCGCCAGCAGCTCTCCTAGCGGGGGACCTCCCTACGAGCAGTACTTC. This rearrangement joins TRBV5-1 to TRBJ2-7; 10 bases are a match to TRBD2. The CDR3 spans 16 residues. CDR1 is SGHRS, CDR2 YFSETQ, per germline. J was trimmed by 2 bases and V by 3 bases; bases with no gene match: 8.

The chain has TRBV10-3 and TRBJ1-3, with 8 bases that match TRBD1. Trimming took 11 bases from V and 6 from J; bases not matched to a gene: 9. The CDR3 loop spans 13 amino acids. Germline V gives CDR1 ENHRY, CDR2 SYGVKD. The CDR3 is CASAGQALNTIYF. The CDR3 DNA sequence: TGTGCCTCCGCGGGACAGGCATTAAACACCATATATTTT.